This TCR beta chain is drawn from a study of T cells in Graves' hyperthyroidism and ophthalmopathy (dated by TCRdb to the late 2010s). Study-wide context: Peripheral blood was sampled at the time of initial diagnosis, prior to any treatment. To identify distinguishing TCR V-J signatures, a discovery cohort of about 100 patients was used, comprising some 45 with Graves' ophthalmopathy and around 60 with stable Graves' hyperthyroidism. Prospective prediction of ophthalmopathy was tested in an independent validation cohort of about 19 hyperthyroidism patients and some 17 patients who later progressed to ophthalmopathy. The 95 to 100 discovery patients were divided at random into training and test sets in a 7:3 ratio. The study also compared thyroid tissue and blood T-cell repertoires from roughly six Graves' hyperthyroidism patients. Following sampling, methimazole starting at 30 mg daily was given to hyperthyroidism patients, and high-dose intravenous methylprednisolone was given to ophthalmopathy patients. The paper describes TCR Vbeta CDR3 sequencing of 135 peripheral blood samples, made up of roughly 45 ophthalmopathy patients, around 78 hyperthyroidism patients and about 17 progressor patients. Summary of the overall study and its limitations: Most expanded thyroid clonotypes (frequency above 0.001) were also detected in blood, a finding suggesting that blood repertoires may reflect thyroid immune responses. Sample size was not statistically predetermined, and blinding of investigators to group allocation was not performed. In validation, progression to ophthalmopathy was predicted by the model with roughly 69% sensitivity and roughly 76% specificity, a median of around 6.5 months before onset. In cross-validation, a model built on a 13 V-J signature told ophthalmopathy apart from stable hyperthyroidism with approximately 91% sensitivity and 81% to 82% specificity, and in testing the same model reached 80%/75%.

CDR1 and CDR2 (MNHNY, SVGAGI) derive from the germline V gene (reference sequence). Trimming takes 6 bases off V and 7 bases off J; junction bases not matched to a gene: 11. Measured from the cysteine to the phenylalanine, the CDR3 is 15 residues long. Just the 45-base CDR3 DNA is kept, in frame starting at base 1. TCR beta CDR3 regions were amplified from RNA transcripts. A first-round RT-PCR of the TCR CDR3 used the HTBI primer set with the Qiagen OneStep RT-PCR kit. Libraries were constructed in a second round of multiplex PCR, after which size selection and purification were carried out. The libraries were sequenced on an Illumina HiSeq2000 using paired-end 100 bp reads. Concerning the study's data processing: Raw data were processed with SOAPnuke, discarding reads with adapters, uncalled bases, mean Phred below 15, or no exact constant-primer or identifier match. High-quality paired reads were merged with COPE v1.2.5, and unique nucleotide sequences were defined as clonotypes. Clonotypes were aligned to IMGT TRBV, TRBD and TRBJ reference segments using MiTCR v1.1. Only V-J combinations with frequency above 0.0001, covering 99% to 99.2% of repertoires, were analysed. The TCS score was defined as F50 (clonal expansion) divided by E x V (chaos), with BLOSUM62-based TCRdist calculated between CDR3 peptides within each V-J. Welch's t-statistics and random forest reduced 500 to 650 V-J features to roughly 13, which were used in a naive Bayes classifier (R e1071). Thyroid-blood repertoire similarity was quantified with the Morisita-Horn index. The public reads were reanalyzed by TCRdb: fastp trimming at Q25, MiXCR alignment, in-frame beta chains only. CDR3 protein duplicates are merged, each entry listing the most common genes and DNA. The V and J calls shown here were made by TCRdb, not taken from the authors' results. The sample table shows roughly 840,000 distinct CDR3 sequences, and roughly 37% are seen once. The top ten clones comprise approximately 8.7% of the sample.

Graves' hyperthyroidism was defined as stable when no progression to ophthalmopathy occurred over 18 months of follow-up. The hyperthyroidism patients were between 18 and 65 years old and newly diagnosed, with a disease duration of less than 2 months. The study excluded patients with uncontrolled infections, other autoimmune diseases, pregnancy or lactation. Diagnoses were based on clinical symptoms, serum thyroxine and TRAb, thyroid ultrasound and orbital computed tomography. PBMCs were separated from 10 ml of fresh peripheral blood using Ficoll-Paque density gradient centrifugation. Trizol reagent was used to extract total RNA, and RNA quality was then checked on an Agilent 2100 Bioanalyzer. This clonotype was detected only a few times. The antigen this receptor binds is unknown. It has no much larger one-base neighbor in the sample; base qualities were not kept.

Here the chain combines TRBV6-6 and TRBJ1-5, with 8 junctional bases fitting TRBD1. Material for sequencing was blood. The clonotype was recovered from a man between 18 and 29 years old with Graves' hyperthyroidism. CDR3 sequence: CASRVRQGMGQPQHF. The DNA sequence is given as TGTGCCAGCAGAGTAAGACAGGGGATGGGGCAGCCCCAGCATTTT.